The clone carrying this T cell receptor beta chain was recorded a few times. Its antigen is unknown. The data originate from a study of T cell repertoires in cytomegalovirus infection. Overall study: Evidence of both CMV infection and a matching HLA type came from public TCR beta signatures. Study results and limitations: HLA-C-restricted CMV clonotypes gave the most frequent clonotype in two of eight donors. Carriers of CMV plus the relevant HLA were identified by cumulative public TCR beta family frequency.

TCRdb reprocessed the reads via MiXCR and lists one record per CDR3 protein. The table records about 920,000 distinct CDR3 sequences, roughly 30% of them present only once. The TCR sequence derives from a human donor in good health (CMV status not recorded). Some clones in this sample may be carry-over from other donors' samples. Sequences were derived from cultured CD8+ T cells from PBMCs, sampled from culture after CMV antigen stimulation.

The chain's CDR3 is CASNWGPLSNEQFF. CDR3 in DNA: TGTGCCAGCAATTGGGGACCACTATCAAATGAGCAGTTCTTC. This chain uses TRBV5-4 with TRBJ2-1; D is perhaps TRBD1 or TRBD2 (5 bases each). V was clipped by 6 bases and J by 7 bases, with 17 bases between them. Germline V lookup: CDR1 SGHNT, CDR2 YYREEE (reference sequence). This CDR3 has 14 amino acids.